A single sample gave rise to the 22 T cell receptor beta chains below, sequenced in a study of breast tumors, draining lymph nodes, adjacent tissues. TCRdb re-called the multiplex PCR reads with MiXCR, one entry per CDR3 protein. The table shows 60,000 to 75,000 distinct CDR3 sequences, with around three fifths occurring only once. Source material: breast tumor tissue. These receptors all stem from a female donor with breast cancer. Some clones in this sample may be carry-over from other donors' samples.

DNA for the CDR3: TGTGCCAGCAGTTACTCGACGGGATTGAATTCACCCCTCCACTTT. Translated, it gives CASSYSTGLNSPLHF. This chain uses TRBV6-5 with TRBJ1-6; no reliable D call. V lost 0 bases to trimming and J lost 7 bases, with 10 bases between them. Per germline, CDR1 MNHEY and CDR2 SVGAGI. CDR3 length equals 15 residues.

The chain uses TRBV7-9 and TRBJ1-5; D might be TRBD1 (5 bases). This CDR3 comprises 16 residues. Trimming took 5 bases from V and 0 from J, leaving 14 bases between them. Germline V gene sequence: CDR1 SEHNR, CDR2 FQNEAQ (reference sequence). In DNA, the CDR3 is TGTGCCAGCAGCCCGGGGCCAGGAGATAGCAATCAGCCCCAGCATTTT. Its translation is CASSPGPGDSNQPQHF.

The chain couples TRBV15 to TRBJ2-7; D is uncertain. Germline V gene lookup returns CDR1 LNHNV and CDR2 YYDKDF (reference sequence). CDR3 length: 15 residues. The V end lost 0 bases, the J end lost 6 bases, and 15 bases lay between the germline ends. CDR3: CATSRESSRFSEQYF. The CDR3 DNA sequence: TGTGCCACCAGCAGAGAAAGCAGCAGGTTCAGCGAGCAGTACTTC. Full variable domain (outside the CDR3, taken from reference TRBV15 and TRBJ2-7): DAMVIQNPRYQVTQFGKPVTLSCSQTLNHNVMYWYQQKSSQAPKLLFHYYDKDFNNEADTPDNFQSRRPNTSFCFLDIRSPGLGDTAMYLCATSRESSRFSEQYFGPGTRLTVT.

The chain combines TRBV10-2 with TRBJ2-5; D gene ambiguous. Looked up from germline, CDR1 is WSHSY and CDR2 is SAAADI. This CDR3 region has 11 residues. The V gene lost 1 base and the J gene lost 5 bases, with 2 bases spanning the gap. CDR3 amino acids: CASSEYETQYF. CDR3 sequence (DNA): TGCGCCAGCAGTGAGTATGAGACCCAGTACTTC.

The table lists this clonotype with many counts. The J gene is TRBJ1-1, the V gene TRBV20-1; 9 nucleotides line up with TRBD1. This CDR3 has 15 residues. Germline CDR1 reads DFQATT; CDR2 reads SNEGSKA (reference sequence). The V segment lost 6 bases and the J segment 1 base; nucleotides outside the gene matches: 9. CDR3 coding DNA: TGCAGTGCACTCCGACAGGGGGGCCGGAACACTGAAGCTTTCTTT. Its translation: CSALRQGGRNTEAFF.

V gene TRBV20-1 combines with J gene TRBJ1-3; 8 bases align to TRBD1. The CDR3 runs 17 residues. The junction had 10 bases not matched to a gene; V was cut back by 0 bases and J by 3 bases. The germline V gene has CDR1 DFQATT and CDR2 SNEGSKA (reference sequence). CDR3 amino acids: CSARDGAGGEGGNTIYF. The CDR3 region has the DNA TGCAGTGCTAGAGATGGGGCAGGGGGCGAGGGTGGAAACACCATATATTTT.

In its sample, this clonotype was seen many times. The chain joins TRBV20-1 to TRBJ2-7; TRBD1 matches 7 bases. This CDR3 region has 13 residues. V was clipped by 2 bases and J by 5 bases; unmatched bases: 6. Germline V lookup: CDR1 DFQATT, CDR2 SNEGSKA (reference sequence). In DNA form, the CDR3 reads TGCAGTGCTAGAATAGGGGGCTCTCACGAGCAGTACTTC. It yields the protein CSARIGGSHEQYF.

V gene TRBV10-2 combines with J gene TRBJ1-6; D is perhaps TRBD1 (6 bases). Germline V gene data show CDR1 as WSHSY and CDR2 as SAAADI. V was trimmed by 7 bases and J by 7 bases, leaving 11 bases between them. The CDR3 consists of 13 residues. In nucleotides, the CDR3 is TGCGCCAGCAACAGACAGGAGAATTCACCCCTCCACTTT. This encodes CASNRQENSPLHF.

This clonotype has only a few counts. The CDR3 spells CATSRGGGSAGNEQFF. DNA of the CDR3: TGTGCCACCAGTCGAGGAGGCGGGAGTGCGGGTAATGAGCAGTTCTTC. The chain carries TRBV24-1 and TRBJ2-1; 7 nucleotides line up with TRBD2. V gave up 6 bases and J gave up 7 bases; unmatched junction bases: 14. Per the germline V gene, CDR1 is KGHDR and CDR2 is SFDVKD. This CDR3 region has 16 residues.

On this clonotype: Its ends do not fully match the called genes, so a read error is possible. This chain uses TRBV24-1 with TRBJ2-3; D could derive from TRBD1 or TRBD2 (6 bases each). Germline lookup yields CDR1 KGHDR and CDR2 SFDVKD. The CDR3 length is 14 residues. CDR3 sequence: CASSEGGSTDTQYF. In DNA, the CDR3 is TGTGCCAGCAGTGAGGGGGGTAGCACAGATACGCAGTATTTT.

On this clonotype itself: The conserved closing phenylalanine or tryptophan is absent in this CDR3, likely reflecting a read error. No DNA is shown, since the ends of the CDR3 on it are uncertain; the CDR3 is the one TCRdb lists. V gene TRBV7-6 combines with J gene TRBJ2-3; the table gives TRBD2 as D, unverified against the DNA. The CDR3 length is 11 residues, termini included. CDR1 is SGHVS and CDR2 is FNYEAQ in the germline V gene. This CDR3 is CASSSLGPYAG.

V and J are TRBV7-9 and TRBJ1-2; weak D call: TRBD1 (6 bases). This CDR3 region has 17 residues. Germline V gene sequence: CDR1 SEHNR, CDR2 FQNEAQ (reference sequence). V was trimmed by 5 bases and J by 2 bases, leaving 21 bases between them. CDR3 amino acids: CASSALTGREPNYGYTF. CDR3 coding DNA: TGTGCCAGCAGCGCCTTGACAGGAAGGGAGCCCAACTATGGCTACACCTTC.

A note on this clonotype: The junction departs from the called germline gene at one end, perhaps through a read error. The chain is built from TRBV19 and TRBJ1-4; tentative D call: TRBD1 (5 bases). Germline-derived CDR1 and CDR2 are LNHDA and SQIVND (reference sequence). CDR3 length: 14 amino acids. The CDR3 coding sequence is TGCGCCAGCAGCCCGACAGAGGGAAACGAAAAACTGTTTTTT. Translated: CASSPTEGNEKLFF.

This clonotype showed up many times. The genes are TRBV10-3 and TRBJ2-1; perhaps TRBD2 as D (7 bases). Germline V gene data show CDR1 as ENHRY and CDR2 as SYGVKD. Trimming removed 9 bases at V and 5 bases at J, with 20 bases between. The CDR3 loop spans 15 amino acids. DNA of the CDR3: TGTGCCATGTGGGGGGGGCCCCCCCGGGACAATGAGCAGTTCTTC. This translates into CAMWGGPPRDNEQFF.

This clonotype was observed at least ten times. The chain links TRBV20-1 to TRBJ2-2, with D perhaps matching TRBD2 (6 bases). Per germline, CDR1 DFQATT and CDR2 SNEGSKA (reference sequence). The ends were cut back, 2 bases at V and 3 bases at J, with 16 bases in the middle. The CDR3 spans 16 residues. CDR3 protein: CSARPGGGGDTGELFF. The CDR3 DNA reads TGCAGTGCTAGACCTGGGGGAGGCGGGGACACCGGGGAGCTGTTTTTT.

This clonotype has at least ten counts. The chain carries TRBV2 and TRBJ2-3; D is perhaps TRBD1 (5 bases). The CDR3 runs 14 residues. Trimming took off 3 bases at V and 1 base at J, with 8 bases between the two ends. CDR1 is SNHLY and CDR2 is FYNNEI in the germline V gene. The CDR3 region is CASSDRARTDTQYF. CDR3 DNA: TGTGCCAGCAGTGACAGGGCGCGCACAGATACGCAGTATTTT.

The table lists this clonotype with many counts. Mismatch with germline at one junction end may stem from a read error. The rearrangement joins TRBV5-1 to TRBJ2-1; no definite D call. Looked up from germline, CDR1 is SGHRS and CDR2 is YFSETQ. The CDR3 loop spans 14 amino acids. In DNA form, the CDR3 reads TGCGTCAGCAGCTTGGAAAGCTCCTACAATGAGCAGTTCTTC. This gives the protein CVSSLESSYNEQFF.

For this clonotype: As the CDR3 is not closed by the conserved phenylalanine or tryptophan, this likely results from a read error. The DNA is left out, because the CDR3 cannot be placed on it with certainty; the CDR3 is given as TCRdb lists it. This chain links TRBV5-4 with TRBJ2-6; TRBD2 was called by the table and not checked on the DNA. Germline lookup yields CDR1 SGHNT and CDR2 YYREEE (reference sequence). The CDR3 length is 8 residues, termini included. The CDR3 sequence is CASSSRTS.

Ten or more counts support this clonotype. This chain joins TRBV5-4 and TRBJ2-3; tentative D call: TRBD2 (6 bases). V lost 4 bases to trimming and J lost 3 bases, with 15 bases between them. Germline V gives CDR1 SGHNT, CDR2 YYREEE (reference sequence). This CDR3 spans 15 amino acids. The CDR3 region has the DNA TGTGCCAGCAGCCGCCGGGACTCAGGTACAGATACGCAGTATTTT. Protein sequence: CASSRRDSGTDTQYF.

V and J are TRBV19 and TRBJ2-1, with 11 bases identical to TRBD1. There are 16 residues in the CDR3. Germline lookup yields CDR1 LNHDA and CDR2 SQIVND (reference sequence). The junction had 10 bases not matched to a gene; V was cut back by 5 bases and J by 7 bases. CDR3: CASSRRTGGIGNEQFF. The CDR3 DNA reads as TGTGCCAGTAGTCGACGGACAGGGGGCATCGGGAATGAGCAGTTCTTC.

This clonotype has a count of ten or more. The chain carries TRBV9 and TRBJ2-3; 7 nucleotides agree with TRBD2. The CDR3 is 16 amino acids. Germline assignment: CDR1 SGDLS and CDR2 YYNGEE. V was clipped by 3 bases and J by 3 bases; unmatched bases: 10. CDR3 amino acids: CASSAAGGRGTDTQYF. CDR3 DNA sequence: TGTGCCAGCAGCGCCGCGGGCGGGCGGGGGACAGATACGCAGTATTTT.

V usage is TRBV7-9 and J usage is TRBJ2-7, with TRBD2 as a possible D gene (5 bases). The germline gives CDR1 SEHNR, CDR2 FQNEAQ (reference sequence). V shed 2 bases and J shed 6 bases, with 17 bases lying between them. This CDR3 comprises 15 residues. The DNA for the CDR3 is TGTGCCAGCAGCTTACGAGGCGGACTGAACTGCGAGCAGTACTTC. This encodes CASSLRGGLNCEQYF.